A selection of T cell receptor beta chains follows, all from one sample in a study of T cell repertoires in cytomegalovirus infection. TCRdb reprocessed the reads via MiXCR and lists one record per CDR3 protein. The sample comprises fewer than 700,000 distinct CDR3 sequences, 20% to 25% of which are singletons, and approximately 8% rests with the top ten. The source material was CD8+ T cells from PBMCs. The receptor set was obtained from a human donor in good health (CMV status not recorded). Some clones in this sample may be carry-over from other donors' samples. CDR3s include the opening cysteine and the closing phenylalanine or tryptophan. A D gene is named only where the DNA matches it firmly. Size values are once, few and many counts, or a class for expanded clones, and some rows have none.

TRBJ1-1	TRBV29-1	NA	few	CSVGRGEKNEAFF	TGCAGCGTTGGTAGAGGGGAAAAAAATGAAGCTTTCTTT
TRBJ2-3	TRBV12-3/TRBV12-4	NA	NA	CASSLRGDTSTDTQYF	TGTGCCAGCAGTTTAAGGGGAGATACTAGCACAGATACGCAGTATTTT
TRBJ1-1	TRBV28	NA	many	CASSNRDTKNTEAFF	TGTGCCAGCAGTAACCGGGACACCAAAAACACTGAAGCTTTCTTT
TRBJ2-2	TRBV12-3/TRBV12-4	NA	many	CASRPDGTGELFF	TGTGCCAGCAGACCCGACGGGACCGGGGAGCTGTTTTTT
TRBJ1-5	TRBV25-1	NA	NA	CASSEYFGDQPQHF	TGTGCCAGCAGTGAATATTTTGGCGATCAGCCCCAGCATTTT
TRBJ2-5	TRBV14	NA	NA	CASSRRQSRETQYF	TGTGCCAGCAGCCGTAGACAGAGCCGGGAGACCCAGTACTTC
TRBJ2-6	TRBV4-1	NA	few	CASSQERAELGSGANVLTF	TGCGCCAGCAGCCAAGAAAGAGCGGAACTAGGCTCTGGGGCCAACGTCCTGACTTTC
TRBJ1-1	TRBV5-1	NA	NA	CASSFGDMNTEAFF	TGCGCCAGCAGCTTCGGCGACATGAACACTGAAGCTTTCTTT
TRBJ1-5	TRBV29-1	NA	few	CSASDMGPNQPQHF	TGCAGCGCCTCCGACATGGGGCCCAATCAGCCCCAGCATTTT
TRBJ2-2	TRBV29-1	TRBD1	NA	CSVGRQGTTNTGELFF	TGCAGCGTCGGCAGACAGGGAACCACGAACACCGGGGAGCTGTTTTTT
TRBJ2-2	TRBV6-1	NA	few	CASSFTDTGELFF	TGTGCCAGCAGTTTCACCGACACCGGGGAGCTGTTTTTT
TRBJ2-7	TRBV29-1	NA	few	CSAVSGGQFYEQYF	TGCAGCGCTGTCTCCGGTGGGCAGTTTTACGAGCAGTACTTC
TRBJ1-4	TRBV7-6	TRBD1	few	CASSFYLGQRDEKLFF	TGTGCCAGCAGCTTTTATTTGGGACAGAGGGATGAAAAACTGTTTTTT
TRBJ1-1	TRBV6-2/TRBV6-3	NA	NA	CASRPVTELRTEAFF	TGTGCCAGCAGGCCAGTGACAGAACTCAGGACTGAAGCTTTCTTT
TRBJ2-3	TRBV28	NA	NA	CASSFEGEGDTQYF	TGTGCCAGCAGTTTCGAGGGGGAGGGAGATACGCAGTATTTT
TRBJ1-1	TRBV4-1	NA	many	CASSQETGLNTEAFF	TGCGCCAGCAGCCAAGAAACAGGGCTGAACACTGAAGCTTTCTTT
TRBJ2-3	TRBV28	NA	NA	CASSPYQSTDTQYF	TGTGCCAGCAGTCCCTATCAAAGCACAGATACGCAGTATTTT